These 9 T cell receptor beta chains were sequenced from one sample in a study of T cells in Graves' hyperthyroidism and ophthalmopathy. From RNA transcripts, TCR beta CDR3 regions were amplified. Carried out on the TCR CDR3, a first-round RT-PCR used the HTBI primer set. TCRdb re-called the multiplex PCR reads with MiXCR, one entry per CDR3 protein. The data contain approximately 600,000 distinct CDR3 sequences, approximately 15% of them singletons. The sequenced material came from blood. These receptors were collected from a woman aged 30 to 39 with Graves' hyperthyroidism that later progressed to Graves' ophthalmopathy.

In this sample, this clonotype turned up a few times. A much bigger clone sits one base away, suggesting this may be a read error. The chain uses TRBV2 and TRBJ1-1; D remains ambiguous. The CDR3 totals 11 residues. The germline CDR1 and CDR2 sequences are SNHLY and FYNNEI. Trimming removed 7 bases from V and 1 base from J, with 4 bases in between. CDR3 nucleotides: TGTGCCAGCAATGAGAACACTGAAGCTTTCTTT. This codes for CASNENTEAFF. The complete variable domain, with remaining parts taken from reference TRBV2 and TRBJ1-1, reads EPEVTQTPSHQVTQMGQEVILRCVPISNHLYFYWYRQILGQKVEFLVSFYNNEISEKSEIFDDQFSVERPDGSNFTLKIRSTKLEDSAMYFCASNENTEAFFGQGTRLTVV.

The sample holds many counts of this clonotype. This rearrangement joins TRBV12-3 or TRBV12-4 to TRBJ2-1; the D is unclear. The CDR3 is 17 residues long. V lost 6 bases and J 0 bases, leaving 18 bases between the germline ends. The CDR3 nucleotides are TGTGCCAGCAGCGACCCGCTCCGTTTTAGCTCCTACAATGAGCAGTTCTTC. Its protein product is CASSDPLRFSSYNEQFF.

There are a few counts of this clonotype. The chain is built from TRBV5-1 and TRBJ2-1; 9 positions agree with TRBD2. This CDR3 has 16 residues. The J segment lost 3 bases and the V segment lost 4 bases, leaving 8 bases of the junction unmatched. Germline V gene lookup returns CDR1 SGHRS and CDR2 YFSETQ. As DNA, the CDR3 is TGCGCCAGCAGCGGATTAGCGGGAGAAGGCTACAATGAGCAGTTCTTC. Translation gives CASSGLAGEGYNEQFF.

J is TRBJ1-3 and V is TRBV28; 7 nucleotides line up with TRBD1. This CDR3 comprises 15 residues. With 7 bases clipped from V and 3 bases from J, the junction kept 9 bases outside the gene matches. Germline CDR1 MDHEN, CDR2 SYDVKM. The CDR3 loop is CASTPGGRLGNTIYF. The CDR3 bases are TGTGCCAGCACCCCAGGGGGGCGTCTTGGAAACACCATATATTTT.

This clonotype came up many times. The genes are TRBV5-5 and TRBJ1-3; the D is unclear. The ends were cut back, 2 bases at V and 4 bases at J, with 13 bases in the middle. Germline V lookup: CDR1 SGHKS, CDR2 YYEKEE (reference sequence). The CDR3 runs 15 residues. This CDR3 is CASSFEDSPGNTIYF. The DNA of the CDR3 is TGTGCCAGCAGCTTCGAGGATAGTCCAGGAAACACCATATATTTT.

A few counts support this clonotype. V gene TRBV7-9 combines with J gene TRBJ2-7; D is unresolved. The germline V gene has CDR1 SEHNR and CDR2 FQNEAQ (reference sequence). The V end was cut by 6 bases, the J end by 1 base, with 10 bases between. The CDR3 contains 13 residues. The CDR3 is CASSSPRSYEQYF. CDR3 sequence (DNA): TGTGCCAGCAGTTCACCCAGGTCCTACGAGCAGTACTTC. The whole variable domain, filled in from reference TRBV7-9 and TRBJ2-7, reads DTGVSQNPRHKITKRGQNVTFRCDPISEHNRLYWYRQTLGQGPEFLTYFQNEAQLEKSRLLSDRFSAERPKGSFSTLEIQRTEQGDSAMYLCASSSPRSYEQYFGPGTRLTVT.

This clonotype was observed many times. The CDR3 loop reads CSVAWTSGVDEQFF. The CDR3 nucleotides are TGCAGCGTTGCATGGACTAGCGGGGTTGATGAGCAGTTCTTC. The chain links TRBV29-1 to TRBJ2-1; 12 bases agree with TRBD2. CDR3 size: 14 residues. The junction had 6 bases not matched to a gene; V was cut back by 4 bases and J by 8 bases. Germline V gene lookup returns CDR1 SQVTM and CDR2 ANQGSEA.

This clonotype was detected only a few times. J is TRBJ1-3 and V is TRBV11-2; no clear D. This CDR3 region has 15 residues. Germline V gene data show CDR1 as SGHAT and CDR2 as FQNNGV. The V gene lost 1 base and the J gene lost 0 bases, with 7 bases spanning the gap. This CDR3 reads CASSLAHGSGNTIYF. The CDR3 DNA reads TGTGCCAGCAGCTTAGCGCACGGCTCTGGAAACACCATATATTTT.

This clonotype was counted many times. The chain's CDR3 is CASSELGGIGLGTEAFF. CDR3 in DNA: TGTGCCAGCAGTGAACTGGGTGGGATAGGTCTGGGCACTGAAGCTTTCTTT. The V call is TRBV25-1, the J call TRBJ1-1; D unclear. The CDR3 runs 17 residues. The germline V gene has CDR1 MGHDK and CDR2 SYGVNS. Trimming pared 2 bases from V and 4 bases from J, leaving 20 bases between. The full variable domain, completed using reference TRBV25-1 and TRBJ1-1, is EADIYQTPRYLVIGTGKKITLECSQTMGHDKMYWYQQDPGMELHLIHYSYGVNSTEKGDLSSESTVSRIRTEHFPLTLESARPSHTSQYLCASSELGGIGLGTEAFFGQGTRLTVV.